The entry below describes one T cell receptor (beta chain). Per the authors' pipeline: Reference gene primer amplification gave nucleated cell count estimates. The repertoire was sequenced with immunoSEQ multiplex PCR; TCRdb's copy has only in-frame clones and lacks some. D and trimming were read from the DNA, whereas the V and J calls and clone size are those reported in that table. The repertoire has 95,000 to 150,000 clones, roughly 90% of them found once; the top ten carry 7.6%. The source of the sample is a study of blood T cell repertoires in COVID-19. Background on the study: Acute and convalescent COVID-19 specimens originated in the United States, Italy and Spain. The cDNA or gDNA used as material had been derived from T cells, B-cell-depleted T cells, or PBMCs.

The CDR3 consists of 14 residues. Germline trimming cut 6 bases from V and 2 bases from J; bases unmatched to any gene: 7. Germline-derived CDR1 and CDR2 are MNHEY and SVGAGI. This chain uses TRBV6-5 with TRBJ2-7; 7 nucleotides agree with TRBD1. This receptor was identified in a man aged 50 or older with acute or convalescent COVID-19. Sample: peripheral blood. CDR3 amino acids: CASRRTGPPYEQYF. DNA of the CDR3: TGTGCCAGCAGACGGACAGGCCCGCCCTACGAGCAGTACTTC.